The clone carrying this T cell receptor (beta chain) was seen a handful of times. What it recognizes is unknown. CDR3 length equals 13 residues. The V and J ends lost 0 bases and 11 bases respectively, with 9 bases between them. Germline lookup yields CDR1 SGHRS and CDR2 YFSETQ. This sample was taken from a study of T cells in Graves' hyperthyroidism and ophthalmopathy. Overall study context: The authors collected peripheral blood at initial diagnosis, before any treatment.

Disease lasting under 3 months, a NOSPECS grade of at least 4, and a Clinical Activity Score of at least 3 were features of the ophthalmopathy patients. Study-level results: Most thyroid clonotypes that were expanded above 0.001 also turned up in blood. The model predicted ophthalmopathy a median around 6 months before onset.

It was RNA transcripts that yielded the amplified TCR beta CDR3 regions. When the TCR CDR3 underwent first-round RT-PCR, the HTBI primer set was used. TCRdb used MiXCR to reprocess the multiplex PCR reads, holding one entry per CDR3 protein. This table has about 460,000 distinct CDR3 sequences, approximately 23% appearing once. This chain uses TRBV5-1 with TRBJ1-6; D is undetermined. This clonotype was sampled from a woman in her seventies with Graves' ophthalmopathy. Sequencing was carried out using blood. The CDR3 nucleotides read TGCGCCAGCAGCTTGGTGGGAGGACCACCCCTCCACTTT. Protein sequence: CASSLVGGPPLHF. Full variable domain (rest looked up from reference TRBV5-1 and TRBJ1-6): KAGVTQTPRYLIKTRGQQVTLSCSPISGHRSVSWYQQTPGQGLQFLFEYFSETQRNKGNFPGRFSGRQFSNSRSEMNVSTLELGDSALYLCASSLVGGPPLHFGNGTRLTVT.